This T cell receptor beta chain was obtained from a study of OX40 agonist ivuxolimab in advanced cancers. For the study at large: A male proportion of 70% to 90% was recorded, with mean age about 54 years and range about 20 to 90.

Study findings and constraints: Part of the nonresponder group also had normalized T-cell clonal expansion that was low. Near-lowest levels of clonal expansion characterized partial responders at 0.1-3.0 mg/kg. CD4+ T cells averaged fewer expanded clones than CD8+ T cells.

As concerns this clone: Its target is not known.

Libraries were prepared by immunoSEQ multiplex PCR; TCRdb keeps only in-frame clonotypes and omits some of them. The profile shows approximately 80,000 clones, roughly 89% of them singletons. Trimming took 4 bases from V and 2 from J; bases not matched to a gene: 11. Germline V CDR1 and CDR2: KGHSH, LQKENI. The CDR3 totals 16 residues. This rearrangement joins TRBV18 to TRBJ2-7; the match to TRBD2 covers 7 bases. This specimen consisted of CD4+ or CD8+ T cells sorted from blood, obtained in a trial of the OX40 agonist ivuxolimab. The TCR comes from an adult with an advanced solid tumor such as melanoma, head and neck, liver or kidney cancer. The CDR3 DNA reads as TGTGCCAGCTCACGCGGGGCGGGAGTGGTCCCCTACGAGCAGTACGTC. This translates into CASSRGAGVVPYEQYV.